The sequence of this T cell receptor beta chain was determined in a study of cytotoxic CD8 clonotypes in ibrutinib-treated CLL. The overall study: Response sampling came at median roughly 11 months of treatment, ranging about 6 to 40 months. Findings of the study overall: Clonality went up at the time of ibrutinib response, stayed stable in sustained remission, and later dropped back toward its baseline level at progression. Clonality correlated strongly with circulating CD8+ T cells and exceeded age-matched healthy donors at baseline.

Deep sequencing aimed at 1 in 200,000 to 1 in 1 million T cells' resolution. Data came from immunoSEQ multiplex PCR; TCRdb stores just in-frame clones and leaves some out. Of roughly 150,000 clones listed, about 88% were seen once; the top ten hold 3% to 3.5%. Deletions cut 7 bases from V and 5 bases from J, with 11 bases between. Germline CDR1 is SQVTM and CDR2 is ANQGSEA. This CDR3 spans 11 amino acids. Worth noting for this clone: Its antigen is unidentified.

The rearrangement joins TRBV29-1 to TRBJ2-5; unclear D gene. The TCR originated in a human donor with chronic lymphocytic leukemia. Sample: PBMCs, taken at disease progression, from a patient treated with ibrutinib. As DNA, the CDR3 is TGCAGCGGGGGAAAAGGGGAGACCCAGTACTTC. Protein product: CSGGKGETQYF.